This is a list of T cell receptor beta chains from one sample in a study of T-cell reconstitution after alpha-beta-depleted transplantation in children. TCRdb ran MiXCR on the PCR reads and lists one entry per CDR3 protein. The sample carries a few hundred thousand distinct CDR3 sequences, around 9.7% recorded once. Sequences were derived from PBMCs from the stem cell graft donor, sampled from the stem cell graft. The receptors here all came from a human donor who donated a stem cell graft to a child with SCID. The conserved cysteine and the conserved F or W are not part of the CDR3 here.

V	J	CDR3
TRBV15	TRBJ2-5	ATSPNLGRGTQY
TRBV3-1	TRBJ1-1	ASSPNTGAEAF
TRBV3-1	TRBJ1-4	ASSRGQGSTTSEKLF
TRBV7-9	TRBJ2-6	ASSRGTGQTGANVLT
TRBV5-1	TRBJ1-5	ASSFGQGQPQH
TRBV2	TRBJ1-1	ASTKTRQGGNTEAF
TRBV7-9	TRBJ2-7	ASRADRADEQY
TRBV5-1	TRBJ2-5	ASSYGGQGAQETQY
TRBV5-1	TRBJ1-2	ASSIRQGGGYT
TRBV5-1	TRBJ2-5	ASSLERSEETQY
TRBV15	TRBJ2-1	ATSRGGVASLRNEQF
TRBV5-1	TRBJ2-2	ASSVLTGGRTGELF
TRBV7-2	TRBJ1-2	ASSLSVGYGYT